This note documents a single T cell receptor (beta chain) sequence. In germline, CDR1 is SGHTA, CDR2 FQGNSA. The CDR3 extends over 14 amino acids. V was pared by 2 bases and J by 5 bases, with 3 bases of the junction left unmatched. This sample was included in a study of T cell changes during pregnancy in multiple sclerosis. Some clones are missing from TCRdb's copy, which holds only in-frame ones; the method was immunoSEQ multiplex PCR. The sample carries over 25,000 clones, approximately 94% recorded once. The rearrangement uses TRBV7-2 and TRBJ2-1; TRBD2 matches 7 bases. This specimen was CD4+ T cells from peripheral blood mononuclear cells, taken in the second trimester of pregnancy. This clonotype originated in a female donor with multiple sclerosis, enrolled in a pregnancy study. This chain's CDR3 is CASSLQSGNNEQFF. The CDR3 nucleotides are TGTGCCAGCAGCTTACAGAGCGGGAACAATGAGCAGTTCTTC. The entire variable domain, with the rest obtained from reference TRBV7-2 and TRBJ2-1, is as follows: GAGVSQSPSNKVTEKGKDVELRCDPISGHTALYWYRQSLGQGLEFLIYFQGNSAPDKSGLPSDRFSAERTGGSVSTLTIQRTQQEDSAVYLCASSLQSGNNEQFFGPGTRLTVL.